This TCR beta chain was sequenced in a study of blood T cell repertoires in COVID-19. V was pared by 7 bases and J by 7 bases, with 16 bases between. The CDR3 extends over 13 amino acids. Germline V gene data show CDR1 as LNHDA and CDR2 as SQIVND (reference sequence). Sequenced by immunoSEQ multiplex PCR; TCRdb stores in-frame clones only, minus some. The sample shows approximately 210,000 clones, over 75% of them seen only once. This clone came up many times. The V gene is TRBV19, the J gene TRBJ1-2; maybe TRBD1 (6 bases). The sample was peripheral blood. The TCR comes from a human donor in a cohort sampled during active COVID-19. The CDR3 loop is CASKSRGGGGYTF. In DNA, the CDR3 is TGTGCCAGTAAGAGCAGGGGTGGTGGTGGCTACACCTTC. Filled out from reference TRBV19 and TRBJ1-2, the complete variable domain reads DGGITQSPKYLFRKEGQNVTLSCEQNLNHDAMYWYRQDPGQGLRLIYYSQIVNDFQKGDIAEGYSVSREKKESFPLTVTSAQKNPTAFYLCASKSRGGGGYTFGSGTRLTVV.